This record looks at one T cell receptor beta chain sequence and its context. It has no known antigen specificity. Base qualities are not provided; no much larger clone lies one nucleotide away. This specimen belongs to a study of control samples from healthy donors and cancer patients (dated by TCRdb to about 2020). The library relied on the immunoSEQ multiplex PCR assay. The clones in this table, taken by TCRdb from immuneACCESS, are in-frame only. Not every clone is retained; where verified, under half of the shortfall comes from an unresolved V gene, and the cause of the rest is unknown. Here the sample has some 71,000 clones; about nine tenths occur a single time. The ten largest clones capture approximately 1.2% of the sample. Sequenced material: PBMCs. This receptor was obtained from a woman aged 50 to 60 with colorectal cancer.

The CDR3 here reads CASSLLGGQDSKNIQYF. In nucleotide form, the sequence is TGCGCCAGCAGCTTGTTGGGGGGGCAGGATTCCAAAAACATTCAGTACTTC. This sequence uses TRBV5-1 and TRBJ2-4, and the D gene may be TRBD2, 7 bases matching. CDR3 length: 17 amino acids, cysteine to phenylalanine. Only CDR3 DNA remains: 51 bases, in frame from the first base. The germline ends are 16 bases apart after V is trimmed by 1 base and J by 2 bases. CDR1 SGHRS and CDR2 YFSETQ are derived from the germline V gene.